Listed below are T cell receptor beta chains from one sample, sequenced in a study of early T cells in non-severe SARS-CoV-2 infection. Each CDR3 protein is one row after TCRdb ran MiXCR on the 5' RACE reads. The sample has tens of thousands of distinct CDR3 sequences; approximately 6% are singletons. The specimen sequenced was whole blood. These receptors all stem from an adult who was a healthcare worker with PCR-confirmed SARS-CoV-2 infection or an uninfected control (not recorded which). Both conserved end residues are trimmed from each CDR3.

CDR3 protein	V gene	J gene
ATSAPTGAQY	TRBV24-1	TRBJ2-5
ASSLGPYNEQF	TRBV11-2	TRBJ2-1
ASSYGGQSETQY	TRBV6-5	TRBJ2-5
ASRISAGTQETQY	TRBV19	TRBJ2-5
ASRRLAGEGEQY	TRBV6-5	TRBJ2-7
ASSPMGGDPYEQY	TRBV27	TRBJ2-7
ASSQEAAGRYEQY	TRBV4-3	TRBJ2-7
ASSGTSVYNEQF	TRBV12-3/TRBV12-4	TRBJ2-1
ASSLEVLAGEDEQY	TRBV7-2	TRBJ2-7
ALYGGNTEAF	TRBV30	TRBJ1-1
ASVNSGDNEKLF	TRBV28	TRBJ1-4